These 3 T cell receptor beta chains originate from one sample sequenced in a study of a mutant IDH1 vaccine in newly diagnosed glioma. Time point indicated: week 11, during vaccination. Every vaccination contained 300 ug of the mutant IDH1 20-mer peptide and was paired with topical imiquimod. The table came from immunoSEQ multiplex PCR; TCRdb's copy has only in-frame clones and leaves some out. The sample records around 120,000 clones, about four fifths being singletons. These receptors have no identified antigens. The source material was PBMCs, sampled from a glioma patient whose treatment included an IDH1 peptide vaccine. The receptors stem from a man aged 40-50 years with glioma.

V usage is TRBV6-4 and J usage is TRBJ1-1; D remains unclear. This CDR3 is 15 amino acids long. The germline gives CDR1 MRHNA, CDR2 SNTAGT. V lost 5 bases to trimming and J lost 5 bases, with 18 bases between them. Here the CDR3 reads CASSYGVERNTEAFF. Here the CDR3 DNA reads TGTGCCAGCAGTTACGGGGTGGAGCGGAATACTGAAGCTTTCTTT.

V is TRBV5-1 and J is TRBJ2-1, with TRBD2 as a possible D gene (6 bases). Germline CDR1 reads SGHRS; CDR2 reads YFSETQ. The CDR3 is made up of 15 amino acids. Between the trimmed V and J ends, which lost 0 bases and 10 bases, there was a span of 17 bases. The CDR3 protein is CASSLEYGETREQFF. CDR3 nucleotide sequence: TGCGCCAGCAGCTTGGAATACGGGGAGACTAGGGAGCAGTTCTTC.

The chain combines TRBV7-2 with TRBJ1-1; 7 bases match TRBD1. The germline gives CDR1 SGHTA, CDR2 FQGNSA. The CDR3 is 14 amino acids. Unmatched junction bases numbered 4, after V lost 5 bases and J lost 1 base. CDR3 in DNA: TGTGCCAGCAGCGCCCGGACAGGGAACACTGAAGCTTTCTTT. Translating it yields CASSARTGNTEAFF.